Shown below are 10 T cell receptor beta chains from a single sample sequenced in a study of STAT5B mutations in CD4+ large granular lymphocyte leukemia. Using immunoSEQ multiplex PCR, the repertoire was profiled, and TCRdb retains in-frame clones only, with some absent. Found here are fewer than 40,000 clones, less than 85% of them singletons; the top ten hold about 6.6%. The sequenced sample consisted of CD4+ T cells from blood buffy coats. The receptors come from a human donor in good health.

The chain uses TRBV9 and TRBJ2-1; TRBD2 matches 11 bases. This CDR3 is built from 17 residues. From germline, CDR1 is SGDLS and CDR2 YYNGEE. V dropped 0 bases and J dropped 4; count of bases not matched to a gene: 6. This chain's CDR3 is CASSVVGSGGAYNEQFF. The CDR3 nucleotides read TGTGCCAGCAGCGTAGTTGGTAGCGGGGGGGCGTACAATGAGCAGTTCTTC.

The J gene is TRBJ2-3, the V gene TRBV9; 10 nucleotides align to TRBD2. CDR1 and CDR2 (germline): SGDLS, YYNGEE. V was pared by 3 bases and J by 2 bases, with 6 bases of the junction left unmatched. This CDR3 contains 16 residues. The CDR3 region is CASSERGGRTTDTQYF. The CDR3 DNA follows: TGTGCCAGCAGCGAGCGGGGGGGGAGGACCACAGATACGCAGTATTTT.

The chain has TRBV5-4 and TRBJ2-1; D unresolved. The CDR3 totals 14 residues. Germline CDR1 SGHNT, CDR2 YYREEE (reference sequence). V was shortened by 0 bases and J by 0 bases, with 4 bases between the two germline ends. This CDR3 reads CASSLAGSYNEQFF. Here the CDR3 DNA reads TGTGCCAGCAGCTTGGCGGGCTCCTACAATGAGCAGTTCTTC. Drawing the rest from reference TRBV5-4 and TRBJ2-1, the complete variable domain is ETGVTQSPTHLIKTRGQQVTLRCSSQSGHNTVSWYQQALGQGPQFIFQYYREEENGRGNFPPRFSGLQFPNYSSELNVNALELDDSALYLCASSLAGSYNEQFFGPGTRLTVL.

The CDR3 reads CASSLGLLRYGYTF. In DNA, the CDR3 is TGTGCCAGCAGCTTAGGCCTCCTACGGTATGGCTACACCTTC. The rearrangement joins TRBV13 to TRBJ1-2; D gene uncertain. Germline loops: CDR1 PRHDT, CDR2 FYEKMQ (reference sequence). The CDR3 spans 14 residues. V was shortened by 0 bases and J by 5 bases, with 10 bases between the two germline ends.

The CDR3 region is CASSLRSPWPGELFF. CDR3 in DNA: TGTGCCAGCAGCTTACGTTCCCCTTGGCCCGGGGAGCTGTTTTTT. The genes are TRBV5-4 and TRBJ2-2; D gene ambiguous. CDR1 SGHNT and CDR2 YYREEE come from the germline V gene (reference sequence). Between the trimmed V and J ends, which lost 2 bases and 6 bases, there was a span of 14 bases. The CDR3 loop spans 15 amino acids.

The CDR3 here is CASSDQPTGNEQYF. The CDR3 region has the DNA TGTGCCAGCAGTGATCAGCCTACAGGGAACGAGCAGTACTTC. The chain couples TRBV6-5 to TRBJ2-7; D might be TRBD1 (6 bases). CDR1 and CDR2 from the germline V gene are MNHEY and SVGAGI. Trimming stripped 5 bases from V and 5 bases from J, with 16 bases between. This CDR3 spans 14 amino acids.

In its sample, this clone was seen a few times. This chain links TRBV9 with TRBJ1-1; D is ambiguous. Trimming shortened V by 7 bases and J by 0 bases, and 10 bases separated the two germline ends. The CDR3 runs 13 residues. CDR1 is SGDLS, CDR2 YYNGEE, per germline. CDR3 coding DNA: TGTGCCAGCGGATTGGGCCTGAACACTGAAGCTTTCTTT. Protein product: CASGLGLNTEAFF.

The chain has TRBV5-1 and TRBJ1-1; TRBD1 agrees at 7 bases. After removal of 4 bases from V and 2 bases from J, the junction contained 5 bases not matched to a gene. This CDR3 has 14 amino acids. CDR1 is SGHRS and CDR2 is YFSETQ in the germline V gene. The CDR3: CASSPGQFNTEAFF. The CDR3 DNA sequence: TGCGCCAGCAGCCCGGGACAGTTCAACACTGAAGCTTTCTTT.

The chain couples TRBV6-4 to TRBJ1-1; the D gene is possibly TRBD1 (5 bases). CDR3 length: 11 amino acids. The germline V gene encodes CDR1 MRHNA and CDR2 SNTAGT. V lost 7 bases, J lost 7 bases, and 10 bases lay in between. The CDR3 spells CASMWDGEAFF. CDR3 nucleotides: TGTGCCAGCATGTGGGACGGTGAAGCTTTCTTT.

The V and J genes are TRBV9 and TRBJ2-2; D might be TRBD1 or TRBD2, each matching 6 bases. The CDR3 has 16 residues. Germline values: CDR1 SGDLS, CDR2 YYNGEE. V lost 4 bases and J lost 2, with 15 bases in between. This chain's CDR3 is CASSRRGDTNTGELFF. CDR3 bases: TGTGCCAGCAGCCGAAGGGGGGACACTAACACCGGGGAGCTGTTTTTT.